This is a list of T cell receptor beta chains from one sample in a study of human T cells and chemical hapten exposure. TCRdb called the RACE reads again in MiXCR, with one record for every CDR3 protein. Among under 200,000 distinct CDR3 sequences, roughly 26% were seen once, and the ten largest hold about 2%. The sample consisted of whole blood, taken in connection with sensitization to the hapten diphenylcyclopropenone (DPC). The receptors were sampled from a woman aged 18-30 years with alopecia areata. Some clones in this sample may be carry-over from other donors' samples. The CDR3 runs from the conserved cysteine through the conserved F or W. Fields, in order: D gene, J gene, clone size, V gene, CDR3 protein, CDR3 DNA. D genes are given only for firm matches. Clone sizes are given selectively: once, few, many, or a class where the clone is expanded.

TRBD1	TRBJ1-1	many	TRBV29-1	CSVGTGGLNTEAFF	TGCAGCGTTGGGACAGGGGGCTTGAACACTGAAGCTTTCTTT
TRBD2	TRBJ2-5	.	TRBV20-1	CSATVLAASQETQYF	TGCAGTGCTACCGTCCTAGCGGCCTCCCAAGAGACCCAGTACTTC
.	TRBJ2-5	few	TRBV27	CASSIRESSPQYF	TGTGCCAGCAGCATCAGGGAGTCGAGTCCCCAGTACTTC
.	TRBJ1-2	many	TRBV29-1	CSVLQDDYGYTF	TGCAGCGTTCTTCAGGACGACTATGGCTACACCTTC
.	TRBJ1-5	few	TRBV11-2	CASSLGINQPQHF	TGTGCCAGCAGCTTAGGGATCAATCAGCCCCAGCATTTT
TRBD1	TRBJ1-4	.	TRBV5-1	CASSEGATPNEKLFF	TGCGCCAGCAGCGAGGGGGCCACGCCTAATGAAAAACTGTTTTTT
TRBD2	TRBJ2-7	.	TRBV3-1	CASSQGGTAEEQYF	TGTGCCAGCAGCCAGGGGGGGACTGCAGAGGAGCAGTACTTC
.	TRBJ1-1	.	TRBV20-1	CKGHWNTEAFF	TGCAAAGGACATTGGAACACTGAAGCTTTCTTT
.	TRBJ1-2	.	TRBV5-1	CASSRTSNYGYTF	TGCGCCAGCAGCCGGACATCCAACTATGGCTACACCTTC
.	TRBJ1-5	.	TRBV20-1	CSARARARYSNQPQHF	TGCAGTGCTAGAGCAAGGGCACGTTATAGCAATCAGCCCCAGCATTTT
.	TRBJ2-6	few	TRBV29-1	CSVGGTTGANVLTF	TGCAGCGTTGGAGGGACCACTGGGGCCAACGTCCTGACTTTC
TRBD1	TRBJ1-2	few	TRBV5-4	CASSPSNRGNVYGYTF	TGTGCCAGCAGCCCCTCCAACAGGGGGAACGTCTATGGCTACACCTTC
.	TRBJ1-3	.	TRBV7-8	CASSLSRIGNTIYF	TGTGCCAGCAGCCTCTCACGGATAGGAAACACCATATATTTT
.	TRBJ1-5	.	TRBV20-1	CSARDYKDSNQPQHF	TGCAGTGCTAGAGATTATAAAGATAGCAATCAGCCCCAGCATTTT
.	TRBJ2-6	few	TRBV4-3	CASSQGNVRVAGANVLTF	TGCGCCAGCAGCCAAGGGAATGTGAGAGTGGCCGGGGCCAACGTCCTGACTTTC
.	TRBJ1-1	.	TRBV9	CASSVVAPGNTEAFF	TGTGCCAGCAGCGTAGTAGCTCCCGGGAACACTGAAGCTTTCTTT
.	TRBJ2-1	few	TRBV15	CATSRIEVTGVYEQFF	TGTGCCACCAGCAGGATAGAGGTAACGGGAGTCTATGAGCAGTTCTTC
TRBD1	TRBJ2-7	.	TRBV29-1	CSVRTGPYEQYF	TGCAGCGTCCGGACAGGCCCCTACGAGCAGTACTTC
TRBD2	TRBJ2-5	.	TRBV7-2	CASAQRLAGQETQYF	TGTGCCAGCGCCCAGAGACTAGCGGGGCAAGAGACCCAGTACTTC
.	TRBJ2-3	few	TRBV5-1	CASSLGGDSQAADTQYF	TGCGCCAGCAGCTTGGGGGGGGACTCCCAAGCCGCAGATACGCAGTATTTT
TRBD1	TRBJ1-2	few	TRBV29-1	CSVLGTGGDYTF	TGCAGCGTTCTGGGGACAGGGGGCGACTACACCTTC
TRBD1	TRBJ1-6	.	TRBV12-3/TRBV12-4	CASSSQQGATYNSPLHF	TGTGCCAGCAGTTCCCAACAGGGGGCCACCTATAATTCACCCCTCCACTTT
TRBD2	TRBJ2-3	.	TRBV19	CASSALAGGLTDTQYF	TGTGCCAGTAGTGCACTAGCGGGGGGTCTCACAGATACGCAGTATTTT
.	TRBJ1-5	.	TRBV30	CAWSVGVGDQPQHF	TGTGCCTGGAGTGTAGGAGTCGGGGATCAGCCCCAGCATTTT
.	TRBJ1-4	.	TRBV2	CASRLMTDPSVALFF	TGTGCCAGCAGATTGATGACGGACCCCTCTGTCGCCCTGTTTTTT
.	TRBJ1-1	many	TRBV20-1	CSARDSPGAF	TGCAGTGCTAGAGATAGCCCAGGGGCTTTT
.	TRBJ2-5	.	TRBV7-9	CASSLTSIPQETQYF	TGTGCCAGCAGCTTAACCTCCATTCCACAAGAGACCCAGTACTTC
.	TRBJ2-3	few	TRBV29-1	CSVKDTDTQYF	TGCAGCGTTAAAGACACAGATACGCAGTATTTT
.	TRBJ2-1	many	TRBV29-1	CSVEASYEQFF	TGCAGCGTTGAGGCTAGCTATGAGCAGTTCTTC
.	TRBJ1-1	.	TRBV5-6	CASSLEGRMNTEAFF	TGTGCCAGCAGCTTGGAGGGACGGATGAACACTGAAGCTTTCTTT
.	TRBJ1-1	.	TRBV6-4	CASRPGTANTEAFF	TGTGCCAGCCGGCCGGGGACGGCGAACACTGAAGCTTTCTTT
TRBD1	TRBJ1-1	.	TRBV6-5	CAINRGHTEAFF	TGTGCCATTAATAGGGGGCATACTGAAGCTTTCTTT
TRBD1	TRBJ2-5	.	TRBV9	CASSTGQGDQETQYF	TGTGCCAGCAGCACAGGACAGGGGGATCAAGAGACCCAGTACTTC